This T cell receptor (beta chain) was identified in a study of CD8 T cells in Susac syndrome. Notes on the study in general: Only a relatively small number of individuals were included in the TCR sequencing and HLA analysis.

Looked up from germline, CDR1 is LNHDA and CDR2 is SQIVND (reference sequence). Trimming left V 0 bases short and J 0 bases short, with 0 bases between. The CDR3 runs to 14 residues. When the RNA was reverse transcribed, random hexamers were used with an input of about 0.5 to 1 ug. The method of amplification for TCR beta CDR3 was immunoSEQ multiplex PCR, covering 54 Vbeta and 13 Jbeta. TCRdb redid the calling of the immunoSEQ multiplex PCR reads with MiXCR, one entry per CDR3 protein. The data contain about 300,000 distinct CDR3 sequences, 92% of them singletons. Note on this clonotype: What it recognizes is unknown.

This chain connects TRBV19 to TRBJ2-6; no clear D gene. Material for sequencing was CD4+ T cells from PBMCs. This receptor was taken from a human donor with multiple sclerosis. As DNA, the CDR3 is TGTGCCAGTAGTATAGACTCTGGGGCCAACGTCCTGACTTTC. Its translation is CASSIDSGANVLTF. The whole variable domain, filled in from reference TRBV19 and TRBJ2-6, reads DGGITQSPKYLFRKEGQNVTLSCEQNLNHDAMYWYRQDPGQGLRLIYYSQIVNDFQKGDIAEGYSVSREKKESFPLTVTSAQKNPTAFYLCASSIDSGANVLTFGAGSRLTVL.